This T cell receptor (beta chain) was obtained from a study of T cell changes during pregnancy in multiple sclerosis. Germline V gene sequence: CDR1 MNHEY, CDR2 SMNVEV (reference sequence). The CDR3 runs to 14 residues. After removal of 5 bases from V and 5 bases from J, the junction contained 8 bases not matched to a gene. Assay: immunoSEQ multiplex PCR; the TCRdb copy retains only in-frame clones and omits some. Of approximately 44,000 clones in the sample, around 90% were seen once. The rearrangement joins TRBV27 to TRBJ1-2; 7 bases match TRBD1. The clonotype comes from a female donor with multiple sclerosis, enrolled in a pregnancy study. The sequenced sample was CD4+ T cells from peripheral blood mononuclear cells, obtained before pregnancy. The CDR3 is CASSRTDRNYGYTF. Written as DNA, the CDR3 is TGTGCCAGCAGTCGAACGGACAGGAATTATGGCTACACCTTC.